This T cell receptor beta chain was obtained from a study of post-analysis software for immune sequencing data. General study points: A handful of TRBV segments appeared more often in patients than in controls, and TRBV5-6, TRBV5-1 and TRBV20-1 were among these.

On this clonotype itself: The target antigen is unknown.

CDR1 is SGDLS, CDR2 YYNGEE, per germline. The CDR3 contains 14 residues. V trimming: 3 bases; J trimming: 5 bases; junction bases outside the gene matches: 7. Unique molecular identifiers were built into the TCR beta cDNA libraries. From the PCR reads, TCRdb called clonotypes with MiXCR, one entry per CDR3 protein. The table includes hundreds of thousands of distinct CDR3 sequences, approximately 53% detected once. The chain combines TRBV9 with TRBJ2-5; 7 bases are shared with TRBD1. This sequence was found in a girl aged 5 to 17 with multiple sclerosis. The specimen was blood. Written as DNA, the CDR3 is TGTGCCAGCAGCGGGAGACAGGGTCGGGAGACCCAGTACTTC. Translation: CASSGRQGRETQYF. The full variable domain, in which reference TRBV9 and TRBJ2-5 provide the parts outside the CDR3, is DSGVTQTPKHLITATGQRVTLRCSPRSGDLSVYWYQQSLDQGLQFLIQYYNGEERAKGNILERFSAQQFPDLHSELNLSSLELGDSALYFCASSGRQGRETQYFGPGTRLLVL.